These 31 T cell receptor beta chains were all obtained from the same sample, sequenced in a study of regulatory T cells in long-lasting Graves disease. Specified time point: persistent/refractory GD, antithyroid drugs over 5 years with positive TRAb. Making the TCR library involved RNA that had been extracted from PBMCs. Investigators prepared the TCR beta libraries by applying iRepertoire HTBI primers and Arm-PCR of CDR3 regions. TCRdb processed the multiplex PCR reads anew with MiXCR; each CDR3 protein has one entry. The top ten hold over 10% of the sample, which has 450,000 or so distinct CDR3 sequences, 22% seen once. The sequencing here drew on peripheral blood mononuclear cells (PBMCs), taken when the disease was refractory, from a patient treated with antithyroid drugs. These receptor sequences come from a female donor with Graves disease.

This clonotype was seen a few times. V usage is TRBV9 and J usage is TRBJ1-1; possibly TRBD1 for D (6 bases). The CDR3 consists of 17 residues. Germline loops: CDR1 SGDLS, CDR2 YYNGEE. V was trimmed by 4 bases and J by 1 base, leaving 20 bases between them. The chain's CDR3 is CASSFGARGQGNTEAFF. CDR3 sequence (DNA): TGTGCCAGCAGCTTTGGTGCCAGGGGACAAGGGAACACTGAAGCTTTCTTT.

This clonotype was detected many times. The rearrangement links TRBV12-3 or TRBV12-4 to TRBJ2-2, with 10 bases that match TRBD2. This CDR3 comprises 17 residues. V trimming: 1 base; J trimming: 3 bases; junction bases outside the gene matches: 5. The CDR3 region is CASSLDPSGGHTGELFF. For the CDR3, the DNA is TGTGCCAGCAGTTTAGACCCTAGCGGGGGCCACACCGGGGAGCTGTTTTTT.

This clonotype was detected only a few times. This sequence joins TRBV19 and TRBJ1-5; possibly TRBD1 for D (6 bases). The CDR3 spans 14 residues. V dropped 11 bases and J dropped 4 bases, with 18 bases sitting between them. The germline V gene encodes CDR1 LNHDA and CDR2 SQIVND (reference sequence). This CDR3 is CAGSGHPRNQPQHF. The CDR3 region has the DNA TGTGCCGGGTCGGGACACCCACGGAATCAGCCCCAGCATTTT.

This clonotype has at least ten counts. The DNA of the CDR3 is TGTGCCAGCAGTTACTCTGCGAGGATCAGTGGCTATGGCTACACCTTC. Protein product: CASSYSARISGYGYTF. V usage is TRBV6-5 and J usage is TRBJ1-2; D remains ambiguous. The CDR3 has 16 residues. Germline-derived CDR1 and CDR2 are MNHEY and SVGAGI. V lost 0 bases and J lost 4, with 15 bases in between.

There are many counts of this clonotype. The rearrangement uses TRBV28 and TRBJ1-3; no clear D. CDR3 length equals 15 residues. Germline V gives CDR1 MDHEN, CDR2 SYDVKM. V was clipped by 5 bases and J by 7 bases, with 18 bases between them. In DNA, the CDR3 is TGTGCCAGCAGTGAATCTACCGGGGTTTGGAACACCATATATTTT. Protein product: CASSESTGVWNTIYF.

With regard to this clonotype: Being one base from a much bigger clone, this may be a read error. This chain uses TRBV28 with TRBJ1-4; D not certain. In germline, CDR1 is MDHEN, CDR2 SYDVKM. CDR3 length: 16 amino acids. The CDR3 loop is CASSPPKLLGSEELFF. The CDR3 bases are TGTGCCAGCAGTCCCCCGAAGCTTTTAGGGAGTGAAGAACTGTTTTTT. The full variable domain, rest sourced from reference TRBV28 and TRBJ1-4, is DVKVTQSSRYLVKRTGEKVFLECVQDMDHENMFWYRQDPGLGLRLIYFSYDVKMKEKGDIPEGYSVSREKKERFSLILESASTNQTSMYLCASSPPKLLGSEELFFGSGTQLSVL.

The chain couples TRBV5-6 to TRBJ2-5; 10 nucleotides align to TRBD1. V was clipped by 1 base and J by 5 bases; unmatched bases: 11. The CDR3 spans 17 residues. Germline CDR1 is SGHDT and CDR2 is YYEEEE. Written as DNA, the CDR3 is TGTGCCAGCAGCTTGATAGACAGGGGGCGTCAAGTGGAGACCCAGTACTTC. Translated, it gives CASSLIDRGRQVETQYF.

This clonotype occurred many times. V is TRBV6-1 and J is TRBJ1-4; D is unresolved. V shed 7 bases and J shed 0 bases, with 18 bases lying between them. Germline V CDR1 and CDR2: MNHNS, SASEGT. The CDR3 has 17 residues. CDR3 bases: TGTGCCAGCAATCCATCCGCCAGAACCCCAACTAATGAAAAACTGTTTTTT. It is translated as CASNPSARTPTNEKLFF.

Ten or more counts support this clonotype. The chain couples TRBV7-9 to TRBJ1-2, with TRBD1 as a possible D gene (6 bases). Trimming took 1 base from V and 4 from J, leaving 13 bases between them. This CDR3 contains 15 residues. Per germline, CDR1 SEHNR and CDR2 FQNEAQ (reference sequence). The CDR3 bases are TGTGCCAGCAGCTTAGGGCAGGGGCGAGGCTATGGCTACACCTTC. This translates into CASSLGQGRGYGYTF.

V usage is TRBV7-2 and J usage is TRBJ1-6, with D perhaps matching TRBD1 (5 bases). V shed 5 bases and J shed 5 bases, with 10 bases lying between them. Germline-derived CDR1 and CDR2 are SGHTA and FQGNSA. The CDR3 has 14 residues. CDR3 sequence reads: CASSRRGDNSPLHF. The CDR3 DNA is TGTGCCAGCAGCCGACGAGGGGATAATTCACCCCTCCACTTT.

Ten or more counts support this clonotype. The chain is built from TRBV29-1 and TRBJ1-1; D is unresolved. Per the germline V gene, CDR1 is SQVTM and CDR2 is ANQGSEA. With 4 bases removed from V and 0 bases from J, the gap between germline ends came to 9 bases. The CDR3 sequence is 13 residues long. In DNA, the CDR3 is TGCAGCGTTGGCGAGGATCTGAACACTGAAGCTTTCTTT. The encoded protein is CSVGEDLNTEAFF.

The rearrangement links TRBV7-2 to TRBJ2-7; D is undetermined. The CDR3 loop spans 12 amino acids. Trimming shortened V by 4 bases and J by 6 bases, and 10 bases separated the two germline ends. Per germline, CDR1 SGHTA and CDR2 FQGNSA. Here the CDR3 reads CASSSQPLEQYF. The CDR3 nucleotides read TGTGCCAGCAGCTCCCAGCCCCTCGAGCAGTACTTC.

The rearrangement joins TRBV18 to TRBJ1-2; a possible D gene is TRBD1 (6 bases). This CDR3 is built from 12 residues. Trimming took off 2 bases at V and 8 bases at J, with 9 bases between the two ends. In germline, CDR1 is KGHSH, CDR2 LQKENI. The CDR3 loop reads CASSPYREGYTF. The CDR3 DNA reads TGTGCCAGCTCACCATACAGGGAGGGCTACACCTTC.

This clonotype was detected many times. The chain uses TRBV6-1 and TRBJ1-6; 8 bases are shared with TRBD1. The V gene's germline CDR1 is MNHNS and CDR2 SASEGT. This CDR3 comprises 15 residues. The junction had 11 bases not matched to a gene; V was cut back by 6 bases and J by 10 bases. The CDR3 loop reads CASRLQGERRSPLHF. The CDR3 DNA reads as TGTGCCAGCAGATTACAGGGGGAGCGGCGGTCACCCCTCCACTTT.

The chain employs TRBV20-1 and TRBJ1-1; D not resolved. Germline V CDR1 and CDR2: DFQATT, SNEGSKA (reference sequence). The CDR3 is made up of 15 amino acids. Trimming cost V 6 bases and J 0 bases, with 17 bases left between them. The CDR3 DNA follows: TGCAGTGCCCAATCTCCCGAACACCTGAACACTGAAGCTTTCTTT. Its translation is CSAQSPEHLNTEAFF.

This clonotype was detected many times. The chain links TRBV28 to TRBJ2-2; TRBD2 is a possible D gene (5 bases). The germline V gene has CDR1 MDHEN and CDR2 SYDVKM. There are 14 residues in the CDR3. V was clipped by 7 bases and J by 2 bases, with 11 bases between them. The CDR3 DNA sequence: TGTGCCAGCATACAAGGAGGTAACACCGGGGAGCTGTTTTTT. This encodes CASIQGGNTGELFF.

In this sample, this clonotype turned up a few times. With a much larger clone just one base away, this may be a read error. This chain connects TRBV7-2 to TRBJ1-1; D uncertain. The germline gives CDR1 SGHTA, CDR2 FQGNSA. CDR3 length equals 15 residues. This CDR3 is CASSEQRWANTEALF. The CDR3 DNA is TGTGCCAGCAGCGAGCAAAGGTGGGCAAACACTGAAGCTTTATTT.

This clonotype was observed many times. The J gene is TRBJ2-5, the V gene TRBV15, with D perhaps matching TRBD2 (5 bases). The ends were cut back, 0 bases at V and 4 bases at J, with 15 bases in the middle. This CDR3 spans 16 amino acids. The germline gives CDR1 LNHNV, CDR2 YYDKDF (reference sequence). Here the CDR3 reads CATSRDYGEGGETQYF. The CDR3 region has the DNA TGTGCCACCAGCAGAGATTACGGGGAAGGTGGAGAGACCCAGTACTTC. The variable domain in full, completed from reference TRBV15 and TRBJ2-5, reads DAMVIQNPRYQVTQFGKPVTLSCSQTLNHNVMYWYQQKSSQAPKLLFHYYDKDFNNEADTPDNFQSRRPNTSFCFLDIRSPGLGDTAMYLCATSRDYGEGGETQYFGPGTRLLVL.

This clonotype was picked up many times. The V gene is TRBV20-1, the J gene TRBJ1-2; a weak D match, TRBD1 (5 bases). With 3 bases removed from V and 8 bases from J, the gap between germline ends came to 19 bases. This CDR3 has 14 residues. Germline CDR1 reads DFQATT; CDR2 reads SNEGSKA (reference sequence). CDR3 amino acids: CSARVGTAIGGYTF. The CDR3 DNA reads as TGCAGTGCTAGGGTCGGGACGGCCATTGGGGGCTACACCTTC.

There are many counts of this clonotype. The chain employs TRBV2 and TRBJ1-2, with D tentatively TRBD1 (6 bases). The V end was cut by 5 bases, the J end by 7 bases, with 14 bases between. The CDR3 has 13 amino acids. The germline gives CDR1 SNHLY, CDR2 FYNNEI. Here the CDR3 reads CASSPTGTAGYTF. The CDR3 nucleotides are TGTGCCAGCAGTCCTACAGGGACGGCTGGCTACACCTTC.

The genes are TRBV7-9 and TRBJ2-5; D is perhaps TRBD2 (6 bases). V lost 3 bases, J lost 3 bases, and 11 bases lay in between. Germline values: CDR1 SEHNR, CDR2 FQNEAQ (reference sequence). This CDR3 is 14 amino acids long. DNA for the CDR3: TGTGCCAGCAGCTTTGGTATAGCGGAAGAGACCCAGTACTTC. It encodes CASSFGIAEETQYF.

This clonotype was counted ten times or more. The chain carries TRBV20-1 and TRBJ2-7; 10 bases are shared with TRBD2. J gave up 6 bases and V 0 bases, and 8 bases lay outside the gene matches. Germline V gene data show CDR1 as DFQATT and CDR2 as SNEGSKA (reference sequence). CDR3 size: 15 residues. The CDR3 DNA reads as TGCAGTGCTAGAGATTCAGGGCTAGCGGGAGTCGAGCAGTACTTC. Protein sequence: CSARDSGLAGVEQYF.

The table lists this clonotype with a few counts. This sequence joins TRBV6-9 and TRBJ2-7; tentative D call: TRBD1 (5 bases). Per the germline V gene, CDR1 is MNHGY and CDR2 is SVAAGI. The V end was cut by 4 bases, the J end by 0 bases, with 13 bases between. This CDR3 has 15 amino acids. As DNA, the CDR3 is TGTGCCAGCAGTTCCCCGACAGCCAACTCCTACGAGCAGTACTTC. As protein: CASSSPTANSYEQYF.

The V gene is TRBV19, the J gene TRBJ1-1, with D uncertain. Germline assignment: CDR1 LNHDA and CDR2 SQIVND (reference sequence). The germline V and J ends were trimmed by 0 bases and 6 bases, with 11 bases remaining between them. CDR3 length equals 14 residues. CDR3 region: CASSIDPYGAEAFF. Here the CDR3 DNA reads TGTGCCAGTAGTATAGACCCCTATGGGGCTGAAGCTTTCTTT.

The CDR3 loop is CAIRSSGGTSDTQYF. The CDR3 DNA is TGTGCCATCAGGTCTAGCGGGGGGACCTCAGATACGCAGTATTTT. The chain couples TRBV10-3 to TRBJ2-3; 11 nucleotides match TRBD2. Trimming took 6 bases from V and 4 from J; bases not matched to a gene: 6. The length of the CDR3 is 15 residues. Per germline, CDR1 ENHRY and CDR2 SYGVKD.

This clonotype has ten or more counts. The chain links TRBV2 to TRBJ1-3, with 9 bases aligning to TRBD1. Germline lookup yields CDR1 SNHLY and CDR2 FYNNEI. The CDR3 length is 15 residues. With V trimmed by 3 bases and J by 4 bases, 4 bases remained unmatched. The CDR3 sequence is CASSDGTGLGNTIYF. The CDR3 region has the DNA TGTGCCAGCAGTGATGGGACAGGGCTCGGAAACACCATATATTTT.

Only a few counts were recorded for this clonotype. V gene TRBV9 combines with J gene TRBJ1-4; 7 bases match TRBD1. This CDR3 contains 16 residues. Germline V gene lookup returns CDR1 SGDLS and CDR2 YYNGEE. The J segment lost 0 bases and the V segment lost 4 bases, leaving 6 bases of the junction unmatched. The CDR3 DNA reads TGTGCCAGCAGCCCGGGACAGAAGACAACTAATGAAAAACTGTTTTTT. This gives the protein CASSPGQKTTNEKLFF. Supplemented by reference TRBV9 and TRBJ1-4, the full variable domain reads DSGVTQTPKHLITATGQRVTLRCSPRSGDLSVYWYQQSLDQGLQFLIQYYNGEERAKGNILERFSAQQFPDLHSELNLSSLELGDSALYFCASSPGQKTTNEKLFFGSGTQLSVL.

This chain uses TRBV12-3 or TRBV12-4 with TRBJ2-1, with D unclear. Judging by the DNA end, TRBJ2-3 fits better; the J call may be wrong. The CDR3 has 11 residues. CDR3 DNA: TGTGCCAGCTCAATGAGGAATACGCAGTATTTT. The encoded protein is CASSMRNTQYF.

This CDR3 reads CASSVDGSSLYNEQFF. The CDR3 nucleotides read TGTGCCAGCAGCGTAGATGGCAGCTCCCTATACAATGAGCAGTTCTTC. The rearrangement uses TRBV9 and TRBJ2-1, with D hard to call. CDR3 length: 16 amino acids. V lost 0 bases to trimming and J lost 4 bases, with 14 bases between them. From germline, CDR1 is SGDLS and CDR2 YYNGEE. The entire variable domain, with the rest obtained from reference TRBV9 and TRBJ2-1, is as follows: DSGVTQTPKHLITATGQRVTLRCSPRSGDLSVYWYQQSLDQGLQFLIQYYNGEERAKGNILERFSAQQFPDLHSELNLSSLELGDSALYFCASSVDGSSLYNEQFFGPGTRLTVL.

This clonotype turned up a few times. The J gene is TRBJ2-7, the V gene TRBV25-1, with 7 bases aligning to TRBD1. V shed 5 bases, J shed 5 bases, and the junction held 6 bases outside the gene matches. CDR1 MGHDK and CDR2 SYGVNS come from the germline V gene. CDR3 length: 13 amino acids. The CDR3 DNA reads TGTGCCAGCAGTCAACTACAGGGGAACGAGCAGTACTTC. This encodes CASSQLQGNEQYF.

To note about this clonotype: Germline is not matched at one junction end, which may reflect a read error. The chain links TRBV28 to TRBJ2-2; a weak D match, TRBD2 (5 bases). CDR1 and CDR2 (germline): MDHEN, SYDVKM. There are 14 residues in the CDR3. The CDR3 protein is CASSLALKAGEPFF. In DNA, the CDR3 is TGTGCCAGCAGTTTAGCATTAAAGGCCGGGGAGCCGTTTTTT.